This passage covers 14 T cell receptor beta chains from one sample sequenced in a study of blood T cell repertoires in COVID-19. Clones were read by immunoSEQ multiplex PCR, and TCRdb kept only the in-frame ones, dropping some. The table records fewer than 250,000 clones, around four fifths of them present only once. What was sequenced was PBMCs or T cells enriched from blood (not recorded which). The receptors here all came from a woman in her thirties or forties who had been exposed to COVID-19.

The chain recombines TRBV9 with TRBJ2-6; D not certain. The CDR3 is 14 residues long. Germline V gene lookup returns CDR1 SGDLS and CDR2 YYNGEE. V was cut by 0 bases and J by 2 bases, with 3 bases left in between. CDR3 amino acids: CASSVGPGANVLTF. In DNA form, the CDR3 reads TGTGCCAGCAGCGTAGGGCCTGGGGCCAACGTCCTGACTTTC.

The chain joins TRBV5-6 to TRBJ2-1, with D hard to call. CDR1 is SGHDT and CDR2 is YYEEEE in the germline V gene. This CDR3 has 15 residues. V was cut by 0 bases and J by 1 base, with 8 bases left in between. CDR3 protein: CASSLASVSYNEQFF. CDR3 nucleotides: TGTGCCAGCAGCTTGGCGTCAGTATCCTACAATGAGCAGTTCTTC.

In this sample, this clone turned up a few times. Other nucleotide sequences from this sample produce the same CDR3. The chain carries TRBV5-6 and TRBJ2-3; a possible D gene is TRBD2 (6 bases). The CDR3 runs to 15 residues. Germline CDR1 SGHDT, CDR2 YYEEEE. V lost 4 bases, J lost 1 base, and 13 bases lay in between. The DNA for the CDR3 is TGTGCCAGCAGCCCCTGGCGGGGCGGCACAGATACGCAGTATTTT. Its protein product is CASSPWRGGTDTQYF.

This clone was counted ten times or more. The chain recombines TRBV27 with TRBJ1-5; D may be TRBD1 (6 bases). The CDR3 extends over 14 amino acids. CDR1 is MNHEY, CDR2 SMNVEV, per germline (reference sequence). V was clipped by 4 bases and J by 7 bases, with 14 bases between them. The CDR3 bases are TGTGCCAGCAGTTCACGCAGGGGTGGGCAGCCCCAGCATTTT. Translated, it gives CASSSRRGGQPQHF.

Here the CDR3 DNA reads TGTGCCAGCAGTTACTCGACTAGCGGGTTAAGCTCCTACGAGCAGTACTTC. It is translated as CASSYSTSGLSSYEQYF. The chain carries TRBV6-2 or TRBV6-3 and TRBJ2-7, with 10 positions matching TRBD2. Germline lookup yields CDR1 MNHEY and CDR2 SVGEGT. The V segment lost 0 bases and the J segment 0 bases; nucleotides outside the gene matches: 5. There are 17 residues in the CDR3.

This clone has more than one count but fewer than ten. V and J are TRBV5-1 and TRBJ2-1, with TRBD2 matching 13 bases. V dropped 7 bases and J dropped 5; count of bases not matched to a gene: 6. CDR3 length equals 15 residues. Germline CDR1 and CDR2: SGHRS and YFSETQ. Written as DNA, the CDR3 is TGCGCCAGCGAGGGACTAGCGGGGACAAACAATGAGCAGTTCTTC. Amino acid sequence: CASEGLAGTNNEQFF.

This chain links TRBV19 with TRBJ2-7, with D possibly being TRBD1 (7 bases). The CDR3 totals 13 residues. Germline CDR1 LNHDA, CDR2 SQIVND (reference sequence). V lost 5 bases and J lost 5, with 13 bases in between. CDR3 sequence: CASSHRGLDEQYF. The CDR3 coding sequence is TGTGCCAGTAGTCACAGGGGACTTGACGAGCAGTACTTC.

This clone was seen a handful of times. The genes are TRBV9 and TRBJ1-3; TRBD1 is a possible D gene (5 bases). CDR1 and CDR2 from the germline V gene are SGDLS and YYNGEE. Trimming pared 0 bases from V and 2 bases from J, leaving 9 bases between. The CDR3 has 15 amino acids. The CDR3, as DNA: TGTGCCAGCAGCGTAGCCCGGACAACTGGAAACACCATATATTTT. This sequence encodes CASSVARTTGNTIYF.

This rearrangement joins TRBV28 to TRBJ2-1; maybe TRBD1 (5 bases). Germline CDR1 reads MDHEN; CDR2 reads SYDVKM. This CDR3 has 14 amino acids. Trimming shortened V by 7 bases and J by 4 bases, and 14 bases separated the two germline ends. CDR3 DNA: TGTGCCAGCAATATCCAGGGTACGTACAATGAGCAGTTCTTC. This sequence encodes CASNIQGTYNEQFF.

The chain recombines TRBV19 with TRBJ2-7; 9 bases line up with TRBD1. From germline, CDR1 is LNHDA and CDR2 SQIVND (reference sequence). V lost 5 bases and J lost 5; bases outside the gene matches: 4. The CDR3 contains 13 residues. The chain's CDR3 is CASSPRTGDEQYF. The DNA of the CDR3 is TGTGCCAGTAGTCCCAGGACAGGGGACGAGCAGTACTTC.

The chain links TRBV19 to TRBJ2-1; D unclear. The V gene's germline CDR1 is LNHDA and CDR2 SQIVND (reference sequence). CDR3 length: 12 amino acids. Trimming removed 0 bases from V and 13 bases from J, with 10 bases in between. The CDR3 sequence: CASSIDRVIQFF. CDR3 in DNA: TGTGCCAGTAGTATAGATCGAGTGATCCAGTTCTTC. The full variable domain, completed using reference TRBV19 and TRBJ2-1, is DGGITQSPKYLFRKEGQNVTLSCEQNLNHDAMYWYRQDPGQGLRLIYYSQIVNDFQKGDIAEGYSVSREKKESFPLTVTSAQKNPTAFYLCASSIDRVIQFFGPGTRLTVL.

CDR3 sequence (DNA): TGTGCCAGCAGCTCCATATTAGACAGCCCCCAGCATTTT. Translating it yields CASSSILDSPQHF. The V gene is TRBV11-2, the J gene TRBJ1-5; possible D gene TRBD1, 5 bases. Deletions cut 4 bases from V and 10 bases from J, with 14 bases between. The germline V gene encodes CDR1 SGHAT and CDR2 FQNNGV. This CDR3 contains 13 residues.

The J gene is TRBJ2-5, the V gene TRBV5-1, with D possibly TRBD1 on 5 matching bases. CDR1 is SGHRS, CDR2 YFSETQ, per germline. V lost 0 bases and J 3 bases, leaving 9 bases between the germline ends. The CDR3 totals 14 residues. The CDR3 protein is CASSLDVTEETQYF. The CDR3 DNA follows: TGCGCCAGCAGCTTGGACGTGACAGAAGAGACCCAGTACTTC.

The rearrangement links TRBV19 to TRBJ1-4; 10 nucleotides line up with TRBD1. Trimming took 5 bases from V and 4 from J; bases not matched to a gene: 7. CDR3 length: 16 amino acids. Germline CDR1 and CDR2: LNHDA and SQIVND (reference sequence). This chain's CDR3 is CASSPRGTGVNEKLFF. CDR3 coding DNA: TGTGCCAGTAGTCCACGAGGGACAGGGGTTAATGAAAAACTGTTTTTT. Supplemented by reference TRBV19 and TRBJ1-4, the full variable domain reads DGGITQSPKYLFRKEGQNVTLSCEQNLNHDAMYWYRQDPGQGLRLIYYSQIVNDFQKGDIAEGYSVSREKKESFPLTVTSAQKNPTAFYLCASSPRGTGVNEKLFFGSGTQLSVL.